This TCR beta chain was sequenced during a study of cytomegalovirus exposure and HLA in healthy donors. CDR1 and CDR2 (germline): MNHEY, SVGAGI. V shed 0 bases and J shed 8 bases, with 16 bases lying between them. There are 15 residues in the CDR3. Researchers ran the PCR with 60 Vbeta and 13 Jbeta primers. Assay: immunoSEQ multiplex PCR; the TCRdb copy retains only in-frame clones and omits some. The sample comprises some 130,000 clones, approximately 80% of which are singletons, and 2.5% to 3% rests with the top ten. This sequence was found in a boy younger than 10 in good health and CMV-seronegative. The rearrangement links TRBV6-5 to TRBJ1-2; no clear D. The sequencing input was PBMCs. The CDR3 spells CASSYSKTVGYGYTF. In DNA, the CDR3 is TGTGCCAGCAGTTACTCGAAAACAGTCGGATACGGCTACACCTTC.